The entry below describes one T cell receptor beta chain. Its antigen remains unknown. This entry is derived from a study of cytomegalovirus exposure and HLA in healthy donors. General observations from the study: Per published reports, the classifier diagnosed cytomegalovirus status with high specificity and sensitivity. According to a later analysis, TCR clusters from the first cohort tended to co-occur in the roughly 110 validation repertoires. Confirmation was obtained in vitro that a few CMV-associated chains are specific for CMV antigens. Associated with cytomegalovirus, according to the listing, were around 160 TCR beta chains.

Assay used: immunoSEQ multiplex PCR; TCRdb lists only in-frame clones, some missing. The table has about 250,000 clones, roughly 87% seen once. The V segment lost 2 bases and the J segment 0 bases; nucleotides outside the gene matches: 3. This CDR3 region has 15 residues. CDR1 and CDR2 from the germline V gene are MNHEY and SVGAGI. The V gene is TRBV6-5, the J gene TRBJ2-7; TRBD2 aligns across 8 bases. The sequence was obtained from a young man in good health and CMV-seropositive. Sequenced sample: PBMCs. CDR3 nucleotide sequence: TGTGCCAGCAGTTACAACAGCGGGAGCTCCTACGAGCAGTACTTC. It translates to CASSYNSGSSYEQYF.